This T cell receptor (beta chain) comes out of a study of blood T cell repertoires in COVID-19. Study-wide context: Collection of acute and convalescent COVID-19 samples took place in the United States, Italy and Spain.

As handled by the study authors: Scientists estimated how many nucleated cells there were by amplifying reference gene primers. The table came from immunoSEQ multiplex PCR; TCRdb's copy has only in-frame clones and leaves some out. The V and J calls and the clone size are those of that table, but D and trimming were determined from the DNA. The sample shows 100,000 to 150,000 clones, just under 80% of them seen only once. The sample comprised peripheral blood. The receptor comes from a human donor in a cohort sampled during active COVID-19.

CDR3 sequence reads: CATGGTNTEAFF. Written as DNA, the CDR3 is TGTGCCACCGGCGGAACGAACACTGAAGCTTTCTTT. The chain employs TRBV6-6 and TRBJ1-1; no clear D. Trimming removed 10 bases from V and 1 base from J, with 10 bases in between. The CDR3 consists of 12 residues. Germline assignment: CDR1 MNHNY and CDR2 SVGAGI (reference sequence).